Listed below are T cell receptor beta chains from one sample, sequenced in a study of blood T cell repertoires in COVID-19. Data came from immunoSEQ multiplex PCR; TCRdb stores just in-frame clones and leaves some out. The repertoire includes more than 200,000 clones, over 75% of them detected once, and roughly 5.7% sits in the top ten. Sample: peripheral blood. These receptors came from a man older than 75 with acute or convalescent COVID-19. The CDR3 runs from the conserved cysteine through the conserved F or W.

TRBV7-9	TRBJ2-1	CASSLVAGGTDNEQFF
TRBV7-2	TRBJ2-1	CASSPRTGFSSYNEQFF
TRBV7-3	TRBJ2-1	CASSLTLRGLGNEQFF
TRBV6-5	TRBJ2-7	CASRSTGFLLYF
TRBV27	TRBJ2-5	CASSPIAVQETQYF
TRBV6-5	TRBJ1-2	CASSPGTEYGYTF
TRBV5-5	TRBJ1-5	CASSLGQGVMAGPQHF
TRBV7-9	TRBJ2-3	CASSLRQGGTDTQYF
TRBV6-2/TRBV6-3	TRBJ2-3	CASSYEGTSTDTQYF
TRBV6-5	TRBJ1-1	CASNLQGTSEAFF
TRBV5-5	TRBJ1-4	CASSLAPGTWTNEKLFF
TRBV14	TRBJ2-3	CASSREQGLTQYF
TRBV5-6	TRBJ1-6	CASSKMDRGNSPLHF
TRBV5-1	TRBJ1-3	CASSLVVGGAGNTIYF